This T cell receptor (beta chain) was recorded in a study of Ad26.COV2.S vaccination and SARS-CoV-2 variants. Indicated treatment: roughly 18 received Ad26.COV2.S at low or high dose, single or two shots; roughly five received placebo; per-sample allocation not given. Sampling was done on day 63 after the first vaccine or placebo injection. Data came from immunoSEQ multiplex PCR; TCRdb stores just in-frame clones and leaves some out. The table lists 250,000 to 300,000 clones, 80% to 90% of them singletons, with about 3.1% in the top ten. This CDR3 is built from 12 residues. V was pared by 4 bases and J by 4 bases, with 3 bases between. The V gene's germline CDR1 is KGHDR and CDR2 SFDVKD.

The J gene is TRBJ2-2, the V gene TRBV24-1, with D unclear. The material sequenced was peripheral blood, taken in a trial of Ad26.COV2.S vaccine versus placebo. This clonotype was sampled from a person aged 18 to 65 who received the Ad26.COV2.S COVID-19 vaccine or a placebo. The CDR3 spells CATSDFTGELFF. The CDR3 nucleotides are TGTGCCACCAGTGACTTCACCGGGGAGCTGTTTTTT.